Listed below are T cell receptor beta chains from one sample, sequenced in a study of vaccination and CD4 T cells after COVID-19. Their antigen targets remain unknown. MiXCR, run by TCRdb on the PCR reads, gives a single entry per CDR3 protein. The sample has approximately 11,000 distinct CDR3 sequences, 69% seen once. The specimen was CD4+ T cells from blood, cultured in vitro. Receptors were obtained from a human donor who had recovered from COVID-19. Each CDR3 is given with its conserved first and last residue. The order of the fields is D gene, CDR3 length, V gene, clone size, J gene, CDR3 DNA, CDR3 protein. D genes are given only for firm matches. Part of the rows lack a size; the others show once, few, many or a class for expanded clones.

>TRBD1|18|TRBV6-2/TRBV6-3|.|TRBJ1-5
TGTGCCAGCAGCCAACCGGGACAGGTTTATTATAGCAATCAGCCCCAGCATTTT
CASSQPGQVYYSNQPQHF
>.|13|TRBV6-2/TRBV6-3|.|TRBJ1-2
TGTGCCAGCAGTTACTCCAGGGAAGATGGCTACACCTTC
CASSYSREDGYTF
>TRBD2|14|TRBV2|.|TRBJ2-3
TGTGCCAGCACCCGGACTAGTTCTACAGATACGCAGTATTTT
CASTRTSSTDTQYF
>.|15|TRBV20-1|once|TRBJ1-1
TGCAGTGCTAGTGATCCGGGTAGGAGGAACACTGAAGCTTTCTTT
CSASDPGRRNTEAFF
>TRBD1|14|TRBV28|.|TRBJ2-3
TGTGCCAGCGACAGGGCAGGGGGTATGGATACGCAGTATTTT
CASDRAGGMDTQYF
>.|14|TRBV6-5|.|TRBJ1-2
TGTGCCAGCAGTTACTCGAGTCGAGCCTATGGCTACACCTTC
CASSYSSRAYGYTF
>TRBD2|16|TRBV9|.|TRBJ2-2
TGTGCCAGCACCACCCGGGGGCTAGCGGGCACCGGGGAGCTGTTTTTT
CASTTRGLAGTGELFF
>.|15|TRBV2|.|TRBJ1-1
TGTGCCAGCAGTTCCCCGGGACACATCAACACTGAAGCTTTCTTT
CASSSPGHINTEAFF
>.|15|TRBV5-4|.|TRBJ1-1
TGTGCCAGCAGCTCCGGGGCCCGGGTCGGCACTGAAGCTTTCTTT
CASSSGARVGTEAFF
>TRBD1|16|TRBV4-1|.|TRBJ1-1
TGCGCCAGCAGCCCTGGACAGGGGAGGATGAACACTGAAGCTTTCTTT
CASSPGQGRMNTEAFF
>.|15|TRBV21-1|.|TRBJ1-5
TGTGCCAGCAGAAAAGGACTCACAGGGAATCAGCCCCAGCATTTT
CASRKGLTGNQPQHF
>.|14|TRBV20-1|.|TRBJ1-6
TGCAGTGTTAAAGCTTACTCCTATAATTCACCCCTCCACTTT
CSVKAYSYNSPLHF
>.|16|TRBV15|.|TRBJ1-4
TGTGCCACCAGCAGAGGCGGGGGAAGCACTAATGAAAAACTGTTTTTT
CATSRGGGSTNEKLFF
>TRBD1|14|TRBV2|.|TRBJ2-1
TGTGCCAGCAATAACCGGGACAGGGACAATGAGCAGTTCTTC
CASNNRDRDNEQFF
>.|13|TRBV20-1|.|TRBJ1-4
TGCAGTGCTAGAAACGGCGTGAATGAAAAACTGTTTTTT
CSARNGVNEKLFF
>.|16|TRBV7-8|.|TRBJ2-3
TGTGCCAGCAGCTTAAAGGAGACAAGAGGCACAGATACGCAGTATTTT
CASSLKETRGTDTQYF
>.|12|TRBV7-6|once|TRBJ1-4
TGTGCCAGCAGCGCTATTAATGAAAAACTGTTTTTT
CASSAINEKLFF
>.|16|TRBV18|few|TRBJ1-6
TGTGCCAGCTCACCAACCGGGACGCAAGGAAATTCACCCCTCCACTTT
CASSPTGTQGNSPLHF
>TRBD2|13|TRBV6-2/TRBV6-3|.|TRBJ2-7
TGTGCCAGCAGTTTGGTAGCGGGAGTCGAGCAGTACTTC
CASSLVAGVEQYF
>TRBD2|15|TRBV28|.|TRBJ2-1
TGTGCCAGCAGTTTGGGGAGCGGGAACGGTAATGAGCAGTTCTTC
CASSLGSGNGNEQFF
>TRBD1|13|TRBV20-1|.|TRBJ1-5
TGCAGTGTTCCCCAGGGGGGCAATCAGCCCCAGCATTTT
CSVPQGGNQPQHF
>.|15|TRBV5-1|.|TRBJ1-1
TGCGCCAGCAGCTTGCCAGGGGCCCTGGGCACTGAAGCTTTCTTT
CASSLPGALGTEAFF
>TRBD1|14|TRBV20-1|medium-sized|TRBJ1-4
TGCAGTGCTAGAGAACAGGGGAGAAGAGAAAAACTGTTTTTT
CSAREQGRREKLFF
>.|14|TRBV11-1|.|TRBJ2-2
TGTGCCAGCAGCCCTCTAGCGAACACCGGGGAGCTGTTTTTT
CASSPLANTGELFF
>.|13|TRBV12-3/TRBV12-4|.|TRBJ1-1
TGTGCCAGCAGCCGAGGGACGAGCGCTGAAGCTTTCTTT
CASSRGTSAEAFF
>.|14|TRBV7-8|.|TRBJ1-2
TGTGCCAGCAGCCCCAACAGGGCCGCCTATGGCTACACCTTC
CASSPNRAAYGYTF
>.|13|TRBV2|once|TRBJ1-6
TGTGCCAGCAGTGTGTCTGTAGATTCACCCCTCCACTTT
CASSVSVDSPLHF
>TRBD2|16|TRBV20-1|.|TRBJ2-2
TGCAGTGCCCCCGGACTAGCGGGACTGAACACCGGGGAGCTGTTTTTT
CSAPGLAGLNTGELFF
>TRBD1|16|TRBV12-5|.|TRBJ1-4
TGTGCTAGTGGTTTGGCCAGGGGGCCGACTAATGAAAAACTGTTTTTT
CASGLARGPTNEKLFF
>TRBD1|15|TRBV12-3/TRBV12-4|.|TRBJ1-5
TGTGCCAGCAGATTCGGGACAGGGGGCAATCAGCCCCAGCATTTT
CASRFGTGGNQPQHF
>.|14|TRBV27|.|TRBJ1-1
TGTGCCAGCAGTCCAGAGACAGGGAACACTGAAGCTTTCTTT
CASSPETGNTEAFF
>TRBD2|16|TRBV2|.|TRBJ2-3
TGTGCCAGTGGGGGACTAGCGGGAGCTAGCACAGATACGCAGTATTTT
CASGGLAGASTDTQYF
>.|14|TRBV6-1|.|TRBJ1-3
TGTGCCAGCAGTGAAGCCAGAGCTGGAAACACCATATATTTT
CASSEARAGNTIYF
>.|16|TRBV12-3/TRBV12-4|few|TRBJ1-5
TGTGCCAGCAGTTTATCGGGTCGGAGCGTAAATCAGCCCCAGCATTTT
CASSLSGRSVNQPQHF
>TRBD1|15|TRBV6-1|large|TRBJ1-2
TGTGCCAGCAGTGCCAGGACAGGGGCGATCGATGGCTACACCTTC
CASSARTGAIDGYTF
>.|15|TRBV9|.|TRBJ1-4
TGTGCCAGCAGCGTAGGGTTAGGCACTAATGAAAAACTGTTTTTT
CASSVGLGTNEKLFF
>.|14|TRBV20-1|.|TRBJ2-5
TGCAGTGCTAGAGATCCCCAGATAGAAGAGACCCAGTACTTC
CSARDPQIEETQYF
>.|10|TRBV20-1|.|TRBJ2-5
TGCAGCTGGGGGTGGGAGACCCAGTACTTC
CSWGWETQYF
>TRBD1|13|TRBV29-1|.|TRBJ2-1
TGCAGCGTTGAAGGGACAGGGTGGAATGAGCAGTTCTTC
CSVEGTGWNEQFF
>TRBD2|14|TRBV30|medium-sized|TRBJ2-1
TGTGCCTGGACCAGCGGGAGCTCCTACAATGAGCAGTTCTTC
CAWTSGSSYNEQFF
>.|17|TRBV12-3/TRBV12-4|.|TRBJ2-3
TGTGCCAGCAGTTTGGTGGCGGCGAACACCGGCACAGATACGCAGTATTTT
CASSLVAANTGTDTQYF
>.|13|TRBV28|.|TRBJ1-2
TGTGCCAGCAGGGGTGGACAGACCTATGGCTACACCTTC
CASRGGQTYGYTF
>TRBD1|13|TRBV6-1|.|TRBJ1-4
TGTGCCAGTACAGGGGCTATTCGTGAAAAACTGTTTTTT
CASTGAIREKLFF
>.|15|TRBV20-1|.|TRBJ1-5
TGCAGTGCTAGGCTTGCGGGCCCTGGCAATCAGCCCCAGCATTTT
CSARLAGPGNQPQHF
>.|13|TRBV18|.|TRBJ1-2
TGTGCCAGCGCGCCTGGGAAGCCTTATGGCTACACCTTC
CASAPGKPYGYTF
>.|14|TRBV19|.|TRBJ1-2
TGTGCCAGTAGCCCCTTACAGACTAACTATGGCTACACCTTC
CASSPLQTNYGYTF
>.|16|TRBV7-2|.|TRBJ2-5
TGTGCCAGCAGCTCCCCCTCCGGGTTGGGATCAGAGACCCAGTACTTC
CASSSPSGLGSETQYF
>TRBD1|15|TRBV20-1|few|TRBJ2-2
TGCAGTGCTAGGCGACAGGGGGTAAACACCGGGGAGCTGTTTTTT
CSARRQGVNTGELFF
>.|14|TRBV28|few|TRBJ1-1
TGTGCCAGCAGGTCGGTTGCCGGGGGCACTGAAGCTTTCTTT
CASRSVAGGTEAFF
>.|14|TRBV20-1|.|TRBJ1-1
TGCAGTGCTAGAGGACAGCTCATGAACACTGAAGCTTTCTTT
CSARGQLMNTEAFF
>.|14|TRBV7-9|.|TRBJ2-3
TGTGCCAGCAGCTCCGGTGGGAGCACAGATACGCAGTATTTT
CASSSGGSTDTQYF
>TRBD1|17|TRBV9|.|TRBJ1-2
TGTGCCAGCAGCCCGAGAGACAGGGGCGGATATCTCTATGGCTACACCTTC
CASSPRDRGGYLYGYTF
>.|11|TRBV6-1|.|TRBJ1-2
TGTGCCAGCAACACTAACTATGGCTACACCTTC
CASNTNYGYTF
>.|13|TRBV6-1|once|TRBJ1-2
TGTGCCAGCAGTGTTAACAGCAACTATGGCTACACCTTC
CASSVNSNYGYTF
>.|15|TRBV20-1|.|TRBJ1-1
TGCAGTGCTAAAGAGGGACGGAACCCGAACACTGAAGCTTTCTTT
CSAKEGRNPNTEAFF
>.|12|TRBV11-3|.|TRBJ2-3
TGTGCCAGCAGCTTAACCGGGGATACGCAGTATTTT
CASSLTGDTQYF
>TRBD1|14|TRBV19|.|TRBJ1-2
TGTGCCAGTAGTATTCCGCAGGGGGATGATGGCTACACCTTC
CASSIPQGDDGYTF
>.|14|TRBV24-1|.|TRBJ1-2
TGTGCCACCAGTGACGGGGGACGAAGCTATGGCTACACCTTC
CATSDGGRSYGYTF
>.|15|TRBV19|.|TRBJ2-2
TGTGCCAGTAGGGGCCAGGGTCCCACGGCCGGGGAGCTGTTTTTT
CASRGQGPTAGELFF
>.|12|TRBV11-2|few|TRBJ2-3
TGTGCCAGCAGTTCGGATAGAGGTACGCAGTATTTT
CASSSDRGTQYF